The 6 T cell receptor beta chains listed next were all sequenced from one sample in a study of OX40 agonist ivuxolimab in advanced cancers. Sequencing was performed with immunoSEQ multiplex PCR; in TCRdb, only in-frame clones are kept and a portion is missing. This sample has 50,000 to 75,000 clones, with 80% to 90% found just once. Sequencing was performed on CD4+ or CD8+ T cells sorted from blood, taken in a trial of the OX40 agonist ivuxolimab. These receptors came from an adult with an advanced solid tumor such as melanoma, head and neck, liver or kidney cancer.

The chain has TRBV5-1 and TRBJ2-3; 12 positions agree with TRBD2. Per germline, CDR1 SGHRS and CDR2 YFSETQ. The CDR3 length is 16 residues. Trimming took 4 bases from V and 3 from J; bases not matched to a gene: 6. CDR3 sequence: CASSIRTSGVTDTQYF. The DNA of the CDR3 is TGCGCCAGCAGCATCCGGACTAGCGGGGTGACAGATACGCAGTATTTT.

The chain carries TRBV27 and TRBJ1-2; maybe TRBD1 (5 bases). V lost 6 bases, J lost 4 bases, and 15 bases lay in between. The CDR3 is made up of 14 amino acids. Germline loops: CDR1 MNHEY, CDR2 SMNVEV (reference sequence). The CDR3 DNA follows: TGTGCCAGCAGCCCCTTATCGGGGACCTATGGCTACACCTTC. Protein: CASSPLSGTYGYTF.

J is TRBJ2-5 and V is TRBV6-5; D is undetermined. CDR3 length equals 13 residues. Between the trimmed V and J ends, which lost 0 bases and 1 base, there was a span of 3 bases. CDR1 and CDR2 from the germline V gene are MNHEY and SVGAGI. In DNA form, the CDR3 reads TGTGCCAGCAGTTACTCGAGCCAAGAGACCCAGTACTTC. It yields the protein CASSYSSQETQYF.

V usage is TRBV2 and J usage is TRBJ2-2; unclear D gene. Trimming took 6 bases from V and 5 from J, leaving 16 bases between them. The CDR3 has 15 amino acids. CDR1 and CDR2 from the germline V gene are SNHLY and FYNNEI. In DNA, the CDR3 is TGTGCCAGCAGCAGTAGGCTGTCCGGGACCGGGGAGCTGTTTTTT. Translating it yields CASSSRLSGTGELFF.

The rearrangement links TRBV6-5 to TRBJ1-5; D uncertain. Germline CDR1 reads MNHEY; CDR2 reads SVGAGI. Trimming removed 2 bases at V and 5 bases at J, with 7 bases between. The CDR3 runs to 13 residues. The CDR3 DNA is TGTGCCAGCAGTTACGGGTTGCATCAGCCCCAGCATTTT. As protein: CASSYGLHQPQHF.

The CDR3 is CASRPWTGSTDTQYF. The CDR3 DNA is TGTGCCAGCAGACCTTGGACAGGGTCCACAGATACGCAGTATTTT. This sequence joins TRBV7-9 and TRBJ2-3, with 8 bases matching TRBD1. Losses at the gene ends were 6 bases for V and 2 bases for J; bases not matched to a gene: 7. Germline V gene data show CDR1 as SEHNR and CDR2 as FQNEAQ (reference sequence). CDR3 length: 15 residues.